Listed below are T cell receptor beta chains from one sample, sequenced in a study of PD-1 blockade in mismatch repair-deficient tumors. Data came from immunoSEQ multiplex PCR; TCRdb stores just in-frame clones and leaves some out. The sample consists of about 15,000 clones, more than 80% of them appearing once. Their antigens remain unidentified. Sequenced here: cells cultured in vitro, sampled from a patient treated with pembrolizumab. All receptors derive from an adult with mismatch repair-deficient cancer. CDR3s include the opening cysteine and the closing phenylalanine or tryptophan. A D gene is named only where the DNA matches it firmly. Size is omitted from some rows. Given values are once, few, many or a class for expanded clones.

CDR3aa: CASSSQSGLADSYEQYF; CDR3nt: TGTGCCAGCAGTTCCCAATCGGGACTAGCGGATTCCTACGAGCAGTACTTC; d_gene: TRBD2; abundance: NA; j_gene: TRBJ2-7; v_gene: TRBV27
CDR3aa: CSARWQAIQHF; CDR3nt: TGCAGTGCTAGATGGCAGGCTATTCAGCATTTT; d_gene: NA; abundance: NA; j_gene: TRBJ1-5; v_gene: TRBV20-1
CDR3aa: CASSYSTMNTEAFF; CDR3nt: TGTGCCAGCAGTTACTCAACTATGAACACTGAAGCTTTCTTT; d_gene: NA; abundance: NA; j_gene: TRBJ1-1; v_gene: TRBV6-5
CDR3aa: CASSSRPQETQYF; CDR3nt: TGCGCCAGCAGCTCCCGGCCTCAAGAGACCCAGTACTTC; d_gene: NA; abundance: NA; j_gene: TRBJ2-5; v_gene: TRBV5-1
CDR3aa: CASSLLGAGNQPQHF; CDR3nt: TGTGCCAGCAGTTTATTGGGGGCTGGCAATCAGCCCCAGCATTTT; d_gene: NA; abundance: NA; j_gene: TRBJ1-5; v_gene: TRBV28
CDR3aa: CASSPRTGMNTEAFF; CDR3nt: TGTGCCAGCAGTCCCCGGACAGGCATGAACACTGAAGCTTTCTTT; d_gene: TRBD1; abundance: NA; j_gene: TRBJ1-1; v_gene: TRBV27
CDR3aa: CASSPQGMGETQYF; CDR3nt: TGTGCCAGCTCACCACAAGGGATGGGAGAGACCCAGTACTTC; d_gene: NA; abundance: NA; j_gene: TRBJ2-5; v_gene: TRBV18
CDR3aa: CASSWTRVGELFF; CDR3nt: TGTGCCAGCAGCTGGACTAGAGTCGGGGAGCTGTTTTTT; d_gene: TRBD2; abundance: NA; j_gene: TRBJ2-2; v_gene: TRBV7-9
CDR3aa: CASSRPWAGANVLTF; CDR3nt: TGTGCCAGCAGTCGGCCCTGGGCCGGGGCCAACGTCCTGACTTTC; d_gene: NA; abundance: once; j_gene: TRBJ2-6; v_gene: TRBV28
CDR3aa: CASSPGQDDQPQHF; CDR3nt: TGTGCCAGCAGTCCCGGACAGGATGATCAGCCCCAGCATTTT; d_gene: TRBD1; abundance: NA; j_gene: TRBJ1-5; v_gene: TRBV28
CDR3aa: CASSLELGGISYEQYF; CDR3nt: TGTGCCAGCAGCTTAGAGTTAGGCGGCATCTCCTACGAGCAGTACTTC; d_gene: NA; abundance: once; j_gene: TRBJ2-7; v_gene: TRBV7-9
CDR3aa: CASSSQGADTEAFF; CDR3nt: TGCGCCAGCAGCTCCCAGGGGGCGGACACTGAAGCTTTCTTT; d_gene: TRBD1; abundance: NA; j_gene: TRBJ1-1; v_gene: TRBV5-1
CDR3aa: CASSVDLRTSGSLAGELFF; CDR3nt: TGTGCCAGCAGCGTAGACCTCAGGACTAGCGGGAGTCTTGCCGGGGAGCTGTTTTTT; d_gene: TRBD2; abundance: NA; j_gene: TRBJ2-2; v_gene: TRBV9
CDR3aa: CASSFQGYEQYF; CDR3nt: TGTGCCAGCAGCTTTCAGGGCTACGAGCAGTACTTC; d_gene: NA; abundance: NA; j_gene: TRBJ2-7; v_gene: TRBV5-4
CDR3aa: CASSEGAPRAEAFF; CDR3nt: TGTGCCAGCAGTGAAGGGGCTCCGAGGGCTGAAGCTTTCTTT; d_gene: NA; abundance: once; j_gene: TRBJ1-1; v_gene: TRBV6-1
CDR3aa: CASSSAGTSAYEQYF; CDR3nt: TGTGCCAGCAGTTCCGCCGGGACTAGCGCCTACGAGCAGTACTTC; d_gene: TRBD2; abundance: NA; j_gene: TRBJ2-7; v_gene: TRBV28
CDR3aa: CSAPPGTEAYEQYF; CDR3nt: TGCAGCGCCCCCCCCGGGACAGAGGCTTACGAGCAGTACTTC; d_gene: TRBD1; abundance: NA; j_gene: TRBJ2-7; v_gene: TRBV29-1
CDR3aa: CASSVTGDNSPLHF; CDR3nt: TGTGCCAGCAGTGTGACAGGGGATAATTCACCCCTCCACTTT; d_gene: TRBD1; abundance: NA; j_gene: TRBJ1-6; v_gene: TRBV6-4
CDR3aa: CASSLGQENYEQYF; CDR3nt: TGTGCCAGCAGCCTGGGACAGGAGAACTACGAGCAGTACTTC; d_gene: TRBD1; abundance: NA; j_gene: TRBJ2-7; v_gene: TRBV7-9
CDR3aa: CASSVAAGRGYTEAFF; CDR3nt: TGTGCCAGCAGCGTAGCAGCGGGGAGGGGGTACACTGAAGCTTTCTTT; d_gene: NA; abundance: once; j_gene: TRBJ1-1; v_gene: TRBV9
CDR3aa: CASSSRGTNSGANVLTF; CDR3nt: TGTGCCAGCAGCTCTAGGGGGACTAACTCTGGGGCCAACGTCCTGACTTTC; d_gene: NA; abundance: NA; j_gene: TRBJ2-6; v_gene: TRBV7-3
CDR3aa: CASSLQGAHAEAFF; CDR3nt: TGCGCCAGCAGCTTACAGGGGGCGCATGCTGAAGCTTTCTTT; d_gene: TRBD1; abundance: NA; j_gene: TRBJ1-1; v_gene: TRBV5-1
CDR3aa: CAWGKVDQPQHF; CDR3nt: TGTGCCTGGGGGAAGGTCGATCAGCCCCAGCATTTT; d_gene: NA; abundance: NA; j_gene: TRBJ1-5; v_gene: TRBV30
CDR3aa: CASSLVGTSEETQYF; CDR3nt: TGCGCCAGCAGCTTGGTGGGGACTAGCGAAGAGACCCAGTACTTC; d_gene: TRBD2; abundance: NA; j_gene: TRBJ2-5; v_gene: TRBV5-1
CDR3aa: CASGLSYEQYF; CDR3nt: TGTGCCAGCGGACTGTCCTACGAGCAGTACTTC; d_gene: NA; abundance: NA; j_gene: TRBJ2-7; v_gene: TRBV7-9
CDR3aa: CASSPRPLAGSTDTQYF; CDR3nt: TGCGCCAGCAGCCCTCGTCCGCTAGCGGGTAGCACAGATACGCAGTATTTT; d_gene: TRBD2; abundance: NA; j_gene: TRBJ2-3; v_gene: TRBV5-1
CDR3aa: CASSFRLAGIYEQYF; CDR3nt: TGTGCCAGCAGTTTCAGACTAGCGGGAATCTACGAGCAGTACTTC; d_gene: TRBD2; abundance: NA; j_gene: TRBJ2-7; v_gene: TRBV28
CDR3aa: CAISESQGAYYEQYF; CDR3nt: TGTGCCATCAGTGAGTCGCAAGGGGCCTACTACGAGCAGTACTTC; d_gene: NA; abundance: NA; j_gene: TRBJ2-7; v_gene: TRBV10-3
CDR3aa: CASSPSSEQETQYF; CDR3nt: TGTGCCAGCTCACCGTCTAGCGAGCAAGAGACCCAGTACTTC; d_gene: NA; abundance: NA; j_gene: TRBJ2-5; v_gene: TRBV18
CDR3aa: CASSQSTLTGNGNTIYF; CDR3nt: TGTGCCAGCAGCCAATCTACCCTCACAGGGAACGGAAACACCATATATTTT; d_gene: NA; abundance: NA; j_gene: TRBJ1-3; v_gene: TRBV16
CDR3aa: CATSRGTSGSYEQYF; CDR3nt: TGTGCCACCAGCAGAGGGACTAGCGGGAGCTACGAGCAGTACTTC; d_gene: TRBD2; abundance: NA; j_gene: TRBJ2-7; v_gene: TRBV15
CDR3aa: CASTPGGGNPGELFF; CDR3nt: TGTGCCAGCACCCCCGGGGGGGGGAACCCCGGGGAGCTGTTTTTT; d_gene: TRBD2; abundance: NA; j_gene: TRBJ2-2; v_gene: TRBV7-9